This entry features one TCR beta chain sequence. Its antigen is not identified. The PCR ran on 60 Vbeta and 13 Jbeta primers. Some clones are missing from TCRdb's copy, which holds only in-frame ones; the method was immunoSEQ multiplex PCR. This table has tens of thousands of clones, about 62% appearing once. The CDR3 loop spans 16 amino acids. V was clipped by 5 bases and J by 5 bases; unmatched bases: 8. Germline V CDR1 and CDR2: MNHEY, SMNVEV (reference sequence). The sample comes from a study of cytomegalovirus exposure and HLA in healthy donors. Notes on the study in general: The study carried out a later analysis of TCR beta sequences. It associated approximately 15,000 of them with specific HLA alleles at a false discovery rate of 0.05.

V gene TRBV27 combines with J gene TRBJ1-5, with 11 bases matching TRBD1. The source material was PBMCs. The TCR was taken from a man younger than 40 in good health and CMV-seronegative. In DNA, the CDR3 is TGTGCCAGCAGTGCCGGGACAGGGGGTCCGCATCAGCCCCAGCATTTT. Its protein product is CASSAGTGGPHQPQHF.